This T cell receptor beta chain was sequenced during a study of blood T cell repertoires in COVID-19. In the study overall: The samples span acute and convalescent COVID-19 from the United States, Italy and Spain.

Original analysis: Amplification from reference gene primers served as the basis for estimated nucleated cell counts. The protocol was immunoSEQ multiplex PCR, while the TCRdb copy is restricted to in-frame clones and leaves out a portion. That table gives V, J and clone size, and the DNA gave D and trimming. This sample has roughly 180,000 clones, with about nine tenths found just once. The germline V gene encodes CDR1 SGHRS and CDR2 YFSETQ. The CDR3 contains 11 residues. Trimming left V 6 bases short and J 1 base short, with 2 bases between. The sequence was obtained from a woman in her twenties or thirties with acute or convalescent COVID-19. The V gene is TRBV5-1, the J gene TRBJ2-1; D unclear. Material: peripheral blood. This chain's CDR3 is CASISYNEQFF. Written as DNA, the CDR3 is TGCGCCAGCATATCCTACAATGAGCAGTTCTTC.